Presented here are 3 T cell receptor beta chains from one specimen sequenced in a study of human T cells and chemical hapten exposure. Time point meaning: patch test 2, 6 weeks after DPC sensitization. As to treatment: therapeutic diphenylcyclopropenone sensitization with weekly scalp DPC. TCRdb called the RACE reads again in MiXCR, with one record for every CDR3 protein. Here the sample spans about 350,000 distinct CDR3 sequences, just under 6.5% being singletons. Source: whole blood, taken in connection with sensitization to the hapten diphenylcyclopropenone (DPC). All receptors come from a young woman with alopecia areata. Some clones in this sample may be carry-over from other donors' samples.

This chain links TRBV5-4 with TRBJ1-1, with a possible D match to TRBD1 (6 bases). Trimming shortened V by 4 bases and J by 0 bases, and 19 bases separated the two germline ends. The length of the CDR3 is 17 residues. Germline CDR1 and CDR2: SGHNT and YYREEE (reference sequence). The CDR3 DNA sequence: TGTGCCAGCAGCCGCTATTCGGCGGGGACAATGAACACTGAAGCTTTCTTT. It yields the protein CASSRYSAGTMNTEAFF.

This rearrangement joins TRBV4-3 to TRBJ2-7; no firm D call. Germline-derived CDR1 and CDR2 are LGHNA and YSLEER. The CDR3 runs to 15 residues. The ends were cut back, 0 bases at V and 0 bases at J, with 9 bases in the middle. The CDR3: CASSQDVESSYEQYF. The CDR3 region has the DNA TGCGCCAGCAGCCAAGATGTCGAAAGCTCCTACGAGCAGTACTTC.

This clonotype was seen many times. The J gene is TRBJ1-5, the V gene TRBV4-1, with D possibly TRBD1 on 6 matching bases. Trimming stripped 4 bases from V and 1 base from J, with 14 bases between. This CDR3 is built from 16 residues. Germline CDR1 and CDR2: MGHRA and YSYEKL. CDR3 sequence reads: CASSPRAGGSNQPQHF. The CDR3, as DNA: TGCGCCAGCAGCCCCCGAGCCGGGGGCAGCAATCAGCCCCAGCATTTT.